These T cell receptor beta chains were read from a single sample in a study of shared clonotypes between healthy human individuals. Repertoires were generated with immunoSEQ multiplex PCR, while TCRdb's copy carries only in-frame clones and drops some. The table lists around 2.5 million clones, 90% to 95% of them singletons, with roughly 0.36% in the top ten. The specimen was naive CD4+ T cells from PBMCs. Receptor source: a man aged 18 to 29 in good health. Some clones in this sample may be carry-over from other donors' samples. The CDR3 runs from the conserved cysteine through the conserved F or W. D genes are given only for firm matches. A row's size may be missing; if present it is once, few, many or a size class.

D: -; size: once; J: TRBJ1-3; V: TRBV28; DNA: TGTGCCAGCAGCCCGAGTGTAGGGGGTGGAAACACCATATATTTT; CDR3: CASSPSVGGGNTIYF
D: -; size: -; J: TRBJ1-5; V: TRBV28; DNA: TGTGCCAGCAGTTTTCGGAGGGGAAATCAGCCCCAGCATTTT; CDR3: CASSFRRGNQPQHF
D: -; size: -; J: TRBJ2-2; V: TRBV14; DNA: TGTGCCAGCAGCCAAGGGACTATTGAAGGCACTGGGGAGCTGTTTTTT; CDR3: CASSQGTIEGTGELFF
D: TRBD2; size: -; J: TRBJ2-1; V: TRBV4-1; DNA: TGCGCCAGCAGCCAAGACCCGGGCGGGAGCAGTTACAATGAGCAGTTCTTC; CDR3: CASSQDPGGSSYNEQFF
D: -; size: -; J: TRBJ1-2; V: TRBV9; DNA: TGTGCCAGCAGGGCCCCAGGCTATGGCTACACCTTC; CDR3: CASRAPGYGYTF
D: TRBD2; size: -; J: TRBJ2-2; V: TRBV7-3; DNA: TGTGCCAGCAGCTTGGGACTAGCGGGTACCGGGGAGCTGTTTTTT; CDR3: CASSLGLAGTGELFF
D: TRBD2; size: -; J: TRBJ2-3; V: TRBV27; DNA: TGTGCCAGCAGGCCCCGTGGTAGCGGGAGGTATACAGATACGCAGTATTTT; CDR3: CASRPRGSGRYTDTQYF
D: TRBD1; size: -; J: TRBJ2-5; V: TRBV4-2; DNA: TGTGCCAGCAGCCCACGACAGGGTCCAGAGACCCAGTACTTC; CDR3: CASSPRQGPETQYF
D: -; size: -; J: TRBJ2-3; V: TRBV4-3; DNA: TGCGCCAGCAGCCGTCAAGTTGGGACCCCAGGCGCAGATACGCAGTATTTT; CDR3: CASSRQVGTPGADTQYF
D: TRBD2; size: -; J: TRBJ2-3; V: TRBV7-2; DNA: TGTGCCAGCAGCCCGGGACTAGCGGGATGGTCGGATACGCAGTATTTT; CDR3: CASSPGLAGWSDTQYF